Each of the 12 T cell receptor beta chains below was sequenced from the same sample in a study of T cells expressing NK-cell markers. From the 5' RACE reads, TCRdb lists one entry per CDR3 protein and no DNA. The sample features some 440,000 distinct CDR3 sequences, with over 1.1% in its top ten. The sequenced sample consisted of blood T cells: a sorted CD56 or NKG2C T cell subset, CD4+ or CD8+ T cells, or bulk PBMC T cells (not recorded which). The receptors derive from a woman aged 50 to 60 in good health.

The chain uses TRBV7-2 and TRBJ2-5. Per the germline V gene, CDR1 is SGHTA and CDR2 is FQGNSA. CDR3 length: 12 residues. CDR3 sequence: CASSLYVETQYF.

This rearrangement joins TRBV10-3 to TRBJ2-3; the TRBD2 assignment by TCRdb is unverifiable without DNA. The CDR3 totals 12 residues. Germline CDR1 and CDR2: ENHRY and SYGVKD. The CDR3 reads CAISETSGSTYF.

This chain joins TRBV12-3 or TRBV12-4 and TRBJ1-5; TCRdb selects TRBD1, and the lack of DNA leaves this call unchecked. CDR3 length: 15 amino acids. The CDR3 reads CASSQGVLSNQPQHF.

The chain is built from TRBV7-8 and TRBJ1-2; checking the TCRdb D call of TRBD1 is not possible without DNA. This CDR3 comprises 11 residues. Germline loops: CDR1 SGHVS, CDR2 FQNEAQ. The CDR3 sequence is CASSLDSGYTF.

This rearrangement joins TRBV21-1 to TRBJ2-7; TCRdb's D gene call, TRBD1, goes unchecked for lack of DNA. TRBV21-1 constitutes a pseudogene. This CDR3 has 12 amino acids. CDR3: CASWRGAYEQYF.

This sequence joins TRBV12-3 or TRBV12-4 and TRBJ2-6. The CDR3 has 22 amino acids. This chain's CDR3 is CASTIRLFLETKVDSGANVLTF.

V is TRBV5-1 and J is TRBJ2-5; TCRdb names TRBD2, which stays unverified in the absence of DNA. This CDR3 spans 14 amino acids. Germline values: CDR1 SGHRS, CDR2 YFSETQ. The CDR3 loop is CASSVSGDQETQYF. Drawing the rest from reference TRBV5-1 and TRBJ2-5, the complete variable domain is KAGVTQTPRYLIKTRGQQVTLSCSPISGHRSVSWYQQTPGQGLQFLFEYFSETQRNKGNFPGRFSGRQFSNSRSEMNVSTLELGDSALYLCASSVSGDQETQYFGPGTRLLVL.

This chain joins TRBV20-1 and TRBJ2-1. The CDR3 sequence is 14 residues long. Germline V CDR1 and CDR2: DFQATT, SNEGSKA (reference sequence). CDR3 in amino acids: CSVSGMLSGNEQFF.

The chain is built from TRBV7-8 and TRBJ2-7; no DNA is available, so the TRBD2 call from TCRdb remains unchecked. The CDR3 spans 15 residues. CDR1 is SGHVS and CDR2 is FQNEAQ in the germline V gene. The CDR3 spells CASSLTSLFSYEQYF.

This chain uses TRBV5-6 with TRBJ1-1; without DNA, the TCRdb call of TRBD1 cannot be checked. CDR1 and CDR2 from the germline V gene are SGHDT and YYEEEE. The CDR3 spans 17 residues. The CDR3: CASSLPPWDHMNTEAFF.

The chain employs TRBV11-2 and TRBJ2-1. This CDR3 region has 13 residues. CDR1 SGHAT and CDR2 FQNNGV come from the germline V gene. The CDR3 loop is CASSLDGSNEQFF. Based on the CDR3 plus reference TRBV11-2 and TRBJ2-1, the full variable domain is EAGVAQSPRYKIIEKRQSVAFWCNPISGHATLYWYQQILGQGPKLLIQFQNNGVVDDSQLPKDRFSAERLKGVDSTLKIQPAKLEDSAVYLCASSLDGSNEQFFGPGTRLTVL.

CDR3 in amino acids: CASSPPGTSFYNEQFF. The chain uses TRBV5-6 and TRBJ2-1; lacking DNA, the TRBD2 call made by TCRdb goes unchecked. CDR3 length: 16 amino acids. Germline-derived CDR1 and CDR2 are SGHDT and YYEEEE.